This T cell receptor beta chain was sequenced in a study of T cells in Graves' hyperthyroidism and ophthalmopathy. Germline loops: CDR1 SGHAT, CDR2 FQNNGV. V was trimmed by 2 bases and J by 3 bases, leaving 5 bases between them. This CDR3 comprises 13 residues. Amplified TCR beta CDR3 regions derived from RNA transcripts. The HTBI primer set served for first-round RT-PCR of the TCR CDR3. One entry per CDR3 protein, called by TCRdb with MiXCR from the multiplex PCR reads. The data contain under 450,000 distinct CDR3 sequences, around 14% of them singletons. There are many counts of this clonotype. What was sequenced was blood. This TCR was sampled from a woman aged 18 to 35 with Graves' hyperthyroidism. The chain employs TRBV11-2 and TRBJ1-5; D unclear. The CDR3 DNA follows: TGTGCCAGCAGCTTAATGGACAATCAGCCCCAGCATTTT. It encodes CASSLMDNQPQHF. The variable domain in full, completed from reference TRBV11-2 and TRBJ1-5, reads EAGVAQSPRYKIIEKRQSVAFWCNPISGHATLYWYQQILGQGPKLLIQFQNNGVVDDSQLPKDRFSAERLKGVDSTLKIQPAKLEDSAVYLCASSLMDNQPQHFGDGTRLSIL.